This T cell receptor beta chain was recorded in a study of CD8+CD57+ T cells in acquired aplastic anemia. Study in general: In CD4+ cells, healthy donors produced an average of about 10 million reads.

TCR beta VDJ combinations and CDR3 sequences were profiled from genomic DNA. Via MiXCR, TCRdb re-called the reads, giving one row per CDR3 protein. This repertoire shows about 180,000 distinct CDR3 sequences, 45% to 50% found once; its top ten account for roughly 3%. This clonotype has a handful of counts. The specimen was sorted CD4+, CD8+, or CD8+CD57+ T cells (not recorded which) from PBMCs. This sequence was found in a human donor in good health.

CDR3 nucleotide sequence: TGTGCCACACCCGCAGGGGGCAATCAGCCCCAGCATTTT. Its translation is CATPAGGNQPQHF. V usage is TRBV24-1 and J usage is TRBJ1-5; D is perhaps TRBD1 (6 bases). This CDR3 is built from 13 residues. The V end was cut by 10 bases, the J end by 2 bases, with 11 bases between. The germline V gene encodes CDR1 KGHDR and CDR2 SFDVKD.